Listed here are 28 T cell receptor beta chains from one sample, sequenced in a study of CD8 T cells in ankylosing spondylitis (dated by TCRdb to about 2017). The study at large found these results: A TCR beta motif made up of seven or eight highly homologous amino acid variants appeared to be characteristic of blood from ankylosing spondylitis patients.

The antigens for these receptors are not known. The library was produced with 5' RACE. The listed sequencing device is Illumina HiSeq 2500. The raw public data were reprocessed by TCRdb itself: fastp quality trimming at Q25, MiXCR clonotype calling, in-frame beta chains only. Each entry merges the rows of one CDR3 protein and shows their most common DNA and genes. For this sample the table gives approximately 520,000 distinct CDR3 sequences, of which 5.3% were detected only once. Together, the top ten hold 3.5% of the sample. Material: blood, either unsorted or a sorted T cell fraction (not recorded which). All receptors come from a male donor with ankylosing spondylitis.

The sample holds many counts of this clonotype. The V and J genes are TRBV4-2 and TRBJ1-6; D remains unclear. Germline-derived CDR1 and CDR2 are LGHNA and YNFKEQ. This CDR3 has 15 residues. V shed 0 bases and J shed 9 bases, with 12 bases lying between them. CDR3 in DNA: TGTGCCAGCAGCCAAGAGGTGGGCGAAGCTTCACCCCTCCACTTT. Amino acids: CASSQEVGEASPLHF.

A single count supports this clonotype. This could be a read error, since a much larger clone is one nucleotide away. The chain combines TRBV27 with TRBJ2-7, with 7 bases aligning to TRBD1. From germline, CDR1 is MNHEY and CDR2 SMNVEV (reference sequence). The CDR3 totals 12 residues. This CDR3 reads CASRTGAREQHF. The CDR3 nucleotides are TGTGCCAGCCGAACAGGGGCCCGAGAGCAGCACTTC.

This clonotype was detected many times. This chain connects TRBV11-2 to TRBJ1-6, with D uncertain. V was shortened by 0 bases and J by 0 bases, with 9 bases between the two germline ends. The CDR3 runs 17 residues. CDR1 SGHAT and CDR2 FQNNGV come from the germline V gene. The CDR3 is CASSLDPVSSYNSPLHF. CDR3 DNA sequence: TGTGCCAGCAGCTTAGATCCCGTGAGCTCCTATAATTCACCCCTCCACTTT.

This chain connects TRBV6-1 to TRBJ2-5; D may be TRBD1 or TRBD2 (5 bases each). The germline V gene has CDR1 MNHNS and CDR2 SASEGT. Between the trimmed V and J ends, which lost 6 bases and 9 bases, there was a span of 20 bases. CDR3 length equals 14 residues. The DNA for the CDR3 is TGTGCCAGCAGCCACCGCCGGGGCTGGTGGGCCCAGTACTTC. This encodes CASSHRRGWWAQYF.

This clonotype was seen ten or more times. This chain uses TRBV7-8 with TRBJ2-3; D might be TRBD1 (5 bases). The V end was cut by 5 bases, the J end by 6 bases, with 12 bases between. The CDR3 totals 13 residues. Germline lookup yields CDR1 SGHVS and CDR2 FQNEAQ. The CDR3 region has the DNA TGTGCCAGCAGCACCCAGGGCCTGGATACGCAGTATTTT. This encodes CASSTQGLDTQYF.

CDR3 sequence: CASSPPRAGGMNTEAFF. For the CDR3, the DNA is TGTGCCAGCAGCCCACCTCGAGCTGGGGGCATGAACACTGAAGCTTTCTTT. This rearrangement joins TRBV7-2 to TRBJ1-1; a possible D gene is TRBD1 (6 bases). V gave up 5 bases and J gave up 0 bases, with 19 bases separating them. The CDR3 covers 17 residues. Germline CDR1 is SGHTA and CDR2 is FQGNSA.

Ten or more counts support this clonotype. The CDR3: CASTPTTGLWAGYTF. CDR3 DNA sequence: TGTGCCAGCACCCCAACGACAGGCCTCTGGGCTGGCTACACCTTC. The chain combines TRBV6-1 with TRBJ1-2; the D gene is possibly TRBD1 (6 bases). V was shortened by 7 bases and J by 7 bases, with 22 bases between the two germline ends. The CDR3 loop spans 15 amino acids. CDR1 is MNHNS, CDR2 SASEGT, per germline.

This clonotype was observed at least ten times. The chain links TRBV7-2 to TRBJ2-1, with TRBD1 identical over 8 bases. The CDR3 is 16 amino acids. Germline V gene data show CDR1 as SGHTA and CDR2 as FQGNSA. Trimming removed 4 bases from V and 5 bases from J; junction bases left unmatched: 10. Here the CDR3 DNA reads TGTGCCAGCAGCTCTCAGGGGGCTCTTATCCACAATGAGCAGTTCTTC. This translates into CASSSQGALIHNEQFF.

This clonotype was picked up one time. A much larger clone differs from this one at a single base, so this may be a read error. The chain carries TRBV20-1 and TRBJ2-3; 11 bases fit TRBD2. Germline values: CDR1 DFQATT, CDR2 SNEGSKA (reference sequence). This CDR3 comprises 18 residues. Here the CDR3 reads CSARGLAGGFESIDTQYF. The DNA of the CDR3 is TGCAGTGCTAGAGGGCTAGCGGGAGGTTTTGAGAGCATAGATACGCAGTATTTT.

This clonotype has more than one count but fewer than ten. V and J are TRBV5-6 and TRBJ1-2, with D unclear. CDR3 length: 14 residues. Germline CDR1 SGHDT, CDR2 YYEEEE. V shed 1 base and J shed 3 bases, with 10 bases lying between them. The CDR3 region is CASSLIARDYGYTF. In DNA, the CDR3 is TGTGCCAGCAGCTTGATCGCCCGGGACTATGGCTACACCTTC.

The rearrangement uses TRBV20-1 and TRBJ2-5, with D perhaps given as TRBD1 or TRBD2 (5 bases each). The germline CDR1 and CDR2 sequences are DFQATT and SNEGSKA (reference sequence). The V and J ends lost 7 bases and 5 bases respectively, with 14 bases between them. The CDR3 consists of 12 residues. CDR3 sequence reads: CSVGTTYETQYF. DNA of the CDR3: TGCAGTGTCGGGACCACTTACGAGACCCAGTACTTC.

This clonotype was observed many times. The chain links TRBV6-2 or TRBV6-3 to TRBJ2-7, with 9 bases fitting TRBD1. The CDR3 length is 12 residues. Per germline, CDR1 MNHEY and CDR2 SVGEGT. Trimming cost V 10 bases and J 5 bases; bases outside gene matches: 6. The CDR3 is CATGQGRNEQYF. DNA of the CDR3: TGTGCCACCGGACAGGGGAGGAACGAGCAGTACTTC.

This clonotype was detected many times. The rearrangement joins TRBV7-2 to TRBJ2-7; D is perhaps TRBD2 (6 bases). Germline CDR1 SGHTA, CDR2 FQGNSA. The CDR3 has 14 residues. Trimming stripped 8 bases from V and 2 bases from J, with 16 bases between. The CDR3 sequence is CASSRDLPPYEQYF. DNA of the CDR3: TGTGCCAGCTCTAGGGACTTACCTCCCTACGAGCAGTACTTC.

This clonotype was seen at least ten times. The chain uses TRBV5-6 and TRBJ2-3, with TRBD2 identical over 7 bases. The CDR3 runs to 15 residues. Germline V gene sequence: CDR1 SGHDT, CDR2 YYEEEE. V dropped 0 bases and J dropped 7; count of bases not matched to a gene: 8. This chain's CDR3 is CASSLARREMYTQYF. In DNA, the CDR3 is TGTGCCAGCAGCTTGGCCAGGCGGGAGATGTATACGCAGTATTTT.

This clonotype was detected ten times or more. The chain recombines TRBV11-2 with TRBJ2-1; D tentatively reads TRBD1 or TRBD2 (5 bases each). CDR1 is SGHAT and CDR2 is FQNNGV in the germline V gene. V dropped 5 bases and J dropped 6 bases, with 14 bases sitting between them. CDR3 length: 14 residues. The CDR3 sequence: CASSPPGGGNEQFF. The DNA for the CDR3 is TGTGCCAGCAGCCCCCCAGGTGGGGGCAATGAGCAGTTCTTC.

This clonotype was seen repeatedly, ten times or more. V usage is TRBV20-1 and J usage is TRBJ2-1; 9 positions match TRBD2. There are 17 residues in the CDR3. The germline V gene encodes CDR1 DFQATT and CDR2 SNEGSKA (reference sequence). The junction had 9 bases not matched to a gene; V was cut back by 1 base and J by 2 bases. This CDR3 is CSARGVAGARAYNEQFF. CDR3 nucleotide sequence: TGCAGTGCTAGAGGGGTAGCGGGAGCTAGGGCCTACAATGAGCAGTTCTTC.

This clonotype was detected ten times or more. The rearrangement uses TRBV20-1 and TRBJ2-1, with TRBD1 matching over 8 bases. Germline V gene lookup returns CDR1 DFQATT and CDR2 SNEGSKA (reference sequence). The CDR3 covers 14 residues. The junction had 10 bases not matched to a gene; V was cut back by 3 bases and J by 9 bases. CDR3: CSARDRASVLEQFF. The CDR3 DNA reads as TGCAGTGCTAGGGACAGGGCTTCGGTCCTTGAGCAGTTCTTC.

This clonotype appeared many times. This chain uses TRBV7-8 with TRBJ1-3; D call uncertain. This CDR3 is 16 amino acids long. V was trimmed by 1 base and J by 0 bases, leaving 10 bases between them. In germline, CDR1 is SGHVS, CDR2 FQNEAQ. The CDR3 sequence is CASSLVPRTSGNTIYF. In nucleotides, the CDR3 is TGTGCCAGCAGCTTAGTTCCGAGGACCTCTGGAAACACCATATATTTT.

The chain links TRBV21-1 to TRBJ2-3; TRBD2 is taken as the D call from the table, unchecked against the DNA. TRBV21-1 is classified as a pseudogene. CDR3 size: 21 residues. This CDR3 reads CASSKDWAELAGGPGADTQYF. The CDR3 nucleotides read TGTGCCAGCAGCAAAGATTGGGCGGAACTAGCGGGGGGGCCGGGCGCAGATACGCAGTATTTT.

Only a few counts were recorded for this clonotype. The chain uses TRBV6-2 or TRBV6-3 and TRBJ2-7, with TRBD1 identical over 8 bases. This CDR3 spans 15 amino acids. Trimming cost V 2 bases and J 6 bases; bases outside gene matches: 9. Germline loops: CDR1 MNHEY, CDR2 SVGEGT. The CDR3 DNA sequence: TGTGCCAGCAGTTACCTAGCCGGGACAGGCGGCGAGCAGTACTTC. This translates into CASSYLAGTGGEQYF.

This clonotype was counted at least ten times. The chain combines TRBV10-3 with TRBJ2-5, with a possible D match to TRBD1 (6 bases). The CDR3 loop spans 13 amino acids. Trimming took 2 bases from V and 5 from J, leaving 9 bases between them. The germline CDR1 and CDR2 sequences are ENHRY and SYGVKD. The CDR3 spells CAISEARGETQYF. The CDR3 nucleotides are TGTGCCATCAGTGAGGCGAGGGGGGAGACCCAGTACTTC.

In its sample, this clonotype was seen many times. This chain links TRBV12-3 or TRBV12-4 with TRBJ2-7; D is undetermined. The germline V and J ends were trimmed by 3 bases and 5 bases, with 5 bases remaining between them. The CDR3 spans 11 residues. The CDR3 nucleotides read TGTGCCAGCAGTTTCGCCCACGAGCAGTACTTC. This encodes CASSFAHEQYF.

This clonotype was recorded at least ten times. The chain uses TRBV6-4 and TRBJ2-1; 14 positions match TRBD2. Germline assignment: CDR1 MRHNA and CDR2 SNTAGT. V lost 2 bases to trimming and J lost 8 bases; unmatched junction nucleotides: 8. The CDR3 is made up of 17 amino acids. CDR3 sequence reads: CASSDVGTSGSEYEQFF. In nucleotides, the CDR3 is TGTGCCAGCAGTGACGTGGGGACTAGCGGGAGTGAGTATGAGCAGTTCTTC.

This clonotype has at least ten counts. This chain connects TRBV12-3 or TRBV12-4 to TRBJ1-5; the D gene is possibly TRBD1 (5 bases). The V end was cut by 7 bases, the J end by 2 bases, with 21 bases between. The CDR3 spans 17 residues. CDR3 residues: CASTGGPTLWGNQPQHF. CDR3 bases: TGTGCCAGCACCGGGGGTCCCACTCTTTGGGGCAATCAGCCCCAGCATTTT.

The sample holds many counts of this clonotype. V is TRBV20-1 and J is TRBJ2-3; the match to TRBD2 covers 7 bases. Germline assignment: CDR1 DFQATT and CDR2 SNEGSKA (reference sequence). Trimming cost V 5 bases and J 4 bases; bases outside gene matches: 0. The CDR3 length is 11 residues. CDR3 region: CSAGRADTQYF. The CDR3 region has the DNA TGCAGTGCTGGGAGGGCAGATACGCAGTATTTT.

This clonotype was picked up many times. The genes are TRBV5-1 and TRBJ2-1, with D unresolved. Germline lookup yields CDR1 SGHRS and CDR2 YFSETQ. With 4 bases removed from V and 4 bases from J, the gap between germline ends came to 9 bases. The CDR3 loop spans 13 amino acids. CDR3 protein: CASSPFSYNEQFF. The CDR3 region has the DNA TGCGCCAGCAGCCCCTTTTCTTACAATGAGCAGTTCTTC.

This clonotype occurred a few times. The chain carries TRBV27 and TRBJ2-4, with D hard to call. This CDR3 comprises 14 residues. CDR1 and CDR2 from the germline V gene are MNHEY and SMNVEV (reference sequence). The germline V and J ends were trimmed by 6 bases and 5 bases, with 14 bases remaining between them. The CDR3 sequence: CASSALERENIQYF. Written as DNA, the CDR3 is TGTGCCAGCAGCGCATTGGAGCGAGAAAACATTCAGTACTTC.

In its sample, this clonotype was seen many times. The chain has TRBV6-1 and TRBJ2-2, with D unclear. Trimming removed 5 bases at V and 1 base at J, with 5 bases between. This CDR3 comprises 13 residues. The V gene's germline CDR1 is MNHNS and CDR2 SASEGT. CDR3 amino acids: CASSRMNTGELFF. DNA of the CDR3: TGTGCCAGCAGTCGGATGAACACCGGGGAGCTGTTTTTT.